This T cell receptor beta chain originates from a study of control samples from healthy donors and cancer patients. The CDR3 sequence is 14 residues long. The V gene end was trimmed by 5 bases and the J gene end by 3 bases; junction bases not matched to a gene: 6. Germline lookup yields CDR1 SGHTA and CDR2 FQGNSA. Clones were sequenced by immunoSEQ multiplex PCR, and TCRdb holds only the in-frame ones, with some missing. The profile shows around 170,000 clones, 90% of them singletons. Input material: blood. The source of this sequence is a woman aged 45-65 years in good health. The V and J genes are TRBV7-2 and TRBJ1-1; 7 nucleotides line up with TRBD1. The CDR3 nucleotides are TGTGCCAGCAGCCTCCAGGGGGGGGACACTGAAGCTTTCTTT. Amino acids: CASSLQGGDTEAFF.